This is a list of T cell receptor beta chains from one sample in a study of response to subunit inactivated influenza vaccine. TCRdb used MiXCR to reprocess the RT-PCR reads, holding one entry per CDR3 protein. The data show hundreds of thousands of distinct CDR3 sequences, about 11% seen once. These records were also assigned to another study, of T cells expressing NK-cell markers.

This specimen was PBMCs from blood, taken on the day of vaccination. All receptors derive from a man aged 50 to 60 who received an inactivated influenza vaccine. Both conserved end residues are part of each CDR3. A D gene is named only where the DNA matches it firmly. Size values are once, few and many counts, or a class for expanded clones, and some rows have none.

abundance: few; v_gene: TRBV7-9; d_gene: NA; len: 14; j_gene: TRBJ2-3; CDR3nt: TGTGCCAGCAGCACCCCACTAGACGAGAATACTCCGTATTTT; CDR3aa: CASSTPLDENTPYF
abundance: NA; v_gene: TRBV6-5; d_gene: TRBD2; len: 17; j_gene: TRBJ2-2; CDR3nt: TGTGCCAGCAGTTGGACTAGACTAGCTGGATTTCCCGGGGAGCTGTTTTTT; CDR3aa: CASSWTRLAGFPGELFF
abundance: few; v_gene: TRBV7-9; d_gene: NA; len: 13; j_gene: TRBJ1-5; CDR3nt: TGTGCCAGCAGCTTAGGGGAGGCTCAGCCCCAGCATTTT; CDR3aa: CASSLGEAQPQHF
abundance: few; v_gene: TRBV18; d_gene: NA; len: 16; j_gene: TRBJ2-1; CDR3nt: TGTGCCAGCTCACCACCGTTCTCAAGGACCTACAATGAGCAGTTCTTC; CDR3aa: CASSPPFSRTYNEQFF
abundance: once; v_gene: TRBV21-1; d_gene: NA; len: 16; j_gene: TRBJ1-2; CDR3nt: TGTGCCAGCAGCAAAGATGGGACAGGGGATTGGGAAGGCTACACCTTC; CDR3aa: CASSKDGTGDWEGYTF
abundance: NA; v_gene: TRBV4-1; d_gene: TRBD1; len: 14; j_gene: TRBJ1-2; CDR3nt: TGCGCCAGCAGCCAATTCACAGGGGGGAGTGGCTACACCTTC; CDR3aa: CASSQFTGGSGYTF
abundance: NA; v_gene: TRBV5-1; d_gene: TRBD2; len: 17; j_gene: TRBJ2-3; CDR3nt: TGCGCCAGCAGCTTGTGGGGAGGCGGGGGAGGAACAGATACGCAGTATTTT; CDR3aa: CASSLWGGGGGTDTQYF
abundance: few; v_gene: TRBV19; d_gene: NA; len: 13; j_gene: TRBJ2-4; CDR3nt: TGTGCCAGTAGTGGACACACGACTGGGATTCAGTACTTC; CDR3aa: CASSGHTTGIQYF
abundance: many; v_gene: TRBV28; d_gene: NA; len: 13; j_gene: TRBJ1-1; CDR3nt: TGTGCCACCCAACCGGCGGAGACCACTGAAGCTTTCTTT; CDR3aa: CATQPAETTEAFF
abundance: few; v_gene: TRBV6-6; d_gene: NA; len: 12; j_gene: TRBJ2-4; CDR3nt: TGTGCCAGCAGTTTCGACAGAGGCATTCAGTACTTC; CDR3aa: CASSFDRGIQYF
abundance: NA; v_gene: TRBV7-9; d_gene: TRBD1; len: 13; j_gene: TRBJ2-3; CDR3nt: TGTGCCAGCAGCTTACAGGGGGAGGATACGCAGTATTTT; CDR3aa: CASSLQGEDTQYF
abundance: NA; v_gene: TRBV20-1; d_gene: TRBD1; len: 13; j_gene: TRBJ1-1; CDR3nt: TGCAGTGCTAGTGACAGGGCAAACACTGAAGCTTTCTTT; CDR3aa: CSASDRANTEAFF
abundance: NA; v_gene: TRBV28; d_gene: NA; len: 15; j_gene: TRBJ2-3; CDR3nt: TGTGCCAGCAGTTTACTGAGACAGGGCACAGATACGCAGTATTTT; CDR3aa: CASSLLRQGTDTQYF
abundance: few; v_gene: TRBV9; d_gene: NA; len: 15; j_gene: TRBJ1-3; CDR3nt: TGTGCCAGCAGCGCCCTGCGCGGCTCTGGAAACACCATATATTTT; CDR3aa: CASSALRGSGNTIYF
abundance: few; v_gene: TRBV5-1; d_gene: TRBD2; len: 15; j_gene: TRBJ2-7; CDR3nt: TGCGCCAGCAGCTCGGGACTAGCGGGAGAGGGCGAGCAGTACTTC; CDR3aa: CASSSGLAGEGEQYF
abundance: NA; v_gene: TRBV9; d_gene: NA; len: 12; j_gene: TRBJ1-1; CDR3nt: TGTGCCAGCAGCGTAGTAGGCACTGAAGCTTTCTTT; CDR3aa: CASSVVGTEAFF
abundance: few; v_gene: TRBV5-1; d_gene: NA; len: 15; j_gene: TRBJ2-1; CDR3nt: TGCGCCAGCAGCTTGGTCCAGGGCCGCTACAATGAGCAGTTCTTC; CDR3aa: CASSLVQGRYNEQFF
abundance: NA; v_gene: TRBV11-2; d_gene: TRBD1; len: 15; j_gene: TRBJ2-1; CDR3nt: TGTGCCAGCAGCTTAATACAGGGGATCTTCAATGAGCAGTTCTTC; CDR3aa: CASSLIQGIFNEQFF
abundance: few; v_gene: TRBV4-1; d_gene: NA; len: 16; j_gene: TRBJ1-5; CDR3nt: TGCGCCAGCAGCCAAGAAGCGGCCCAGCTCCATCAGCCCCAGCATTTT; CDR3aa: CASSQEAAQLHQPQHF
abundance: many; v_gene: TRBV6-5; d_gene: NA; len: 12; j_gene: TRBJ2-7; CDR3nt: TGTGCCAGCAGTTCACAGGGTTTCGAGCAGTACTTC; CDR3aa: CASSSQGFEQYF
abundance: NA; v_gene: TRBV5-5; d_gene: NA; len: 15; j_gene: TRBJ1-5; CDR3nt: TGTGCCAGCAGCTTGGAGGTTGGGGGCTACGAACCCCAGCATTTT; CDR3aa: CASSLEVGGYEPQHF
abundance: many; v_gene: TRBV5-1; d_gene: NA; len: 14; j_gene: TRBJ2-7; CDR3nt: TGCGCCAGCAGCTTGAGTGACGGAGCCTACGAGCAGTACTTC; CDR3aa: CASSLSDGAYEQYF
abundance: NA; v_gene: TRBV4-3; d_gene: NA; len: 15; j_gene: TRBJ2-1; CDR3nt: TGCGCCAGCAGCCAAGAGGGAGAGCGCGACAATGAGCAGTTCTTC; CDR3aa: CASSQEGERDNEQFF
abundance: few; v_gene: TRBV28; d_gene: NA; len: 17; j_gene: TRBJ2-5; CDR3nt: TGTGCCAGCAGTTTAGATCGCGTTACGGAAGGCACGGAGACCCAGTACTTC; CDR3aa: CASSLDRVTEGTETQYF
abundance: NA; v_gene: TRBV12-3/TRBV12-4; d_gene: NA; len: 16; j_gene: TRBJ1-1; CDR3nt: TGTGCCAGCAGCAACCCAGGGGTCAACATGAACACTGAAGCTTTCTTT; CDR3aa: CASSNPGVNMNTEAFF
abundance: NA; v_gene: TRBV7-9; d_gene: NA; len: 15; j_gene: TRBJ2-1; CDR3nt: TGTGCCAGCAGTTCGAGACTAGAGCCCTACAATGAGCAGTTCTTC; CDR3aa: CASSSRLEPYNEQFF
abundance: once; v_gene: TRBV7-9; d_gene: NA; len: 14; j_gene: TRBJ1-1; CDR3nt: TGTGCCAGCAGCCTATCAACCGGGAACACTGAAGCTTTCTTT; CDR3aa: CASSLSTGNTEAFF
abundance: many; v_gene: TRBV7-9; d_gene: TRBD1; len: 17; j_gene: TRBJ1-2; CDR3nt: TGTGCCAGCAACTCCCAGGGGGGTGCGGCGATATCCTATGGCTACACCTTC; CDR3aa: CASNSQGGAAISYGYTF